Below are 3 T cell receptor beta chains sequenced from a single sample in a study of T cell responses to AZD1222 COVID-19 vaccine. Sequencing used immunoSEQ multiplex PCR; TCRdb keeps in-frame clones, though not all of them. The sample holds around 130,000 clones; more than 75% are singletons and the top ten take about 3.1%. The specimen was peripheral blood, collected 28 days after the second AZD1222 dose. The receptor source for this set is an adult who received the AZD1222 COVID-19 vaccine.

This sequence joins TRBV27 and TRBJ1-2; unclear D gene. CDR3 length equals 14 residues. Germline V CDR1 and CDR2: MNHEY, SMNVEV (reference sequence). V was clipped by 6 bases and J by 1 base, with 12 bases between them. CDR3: CASRRPGLNYGYTF. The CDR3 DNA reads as TGTGCCAGCAGGCGCCCGGGCCTTAACTATGGCTACACCTTC.

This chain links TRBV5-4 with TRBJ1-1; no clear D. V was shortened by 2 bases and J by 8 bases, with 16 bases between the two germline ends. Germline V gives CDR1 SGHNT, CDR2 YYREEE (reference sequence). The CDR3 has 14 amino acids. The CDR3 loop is CASSFVSTNGEAFF. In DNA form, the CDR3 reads TGTGCCAGCAGCTTCGTTTCCACAAACGGCGAAGCTTTCTTT.

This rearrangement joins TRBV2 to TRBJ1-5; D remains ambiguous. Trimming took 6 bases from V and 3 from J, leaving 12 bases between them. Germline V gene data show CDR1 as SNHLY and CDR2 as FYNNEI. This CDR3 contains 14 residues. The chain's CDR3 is CASSLQGFNQPQHF. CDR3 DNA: TGTGCCAGCAGCCTCCAAGGTTTCAATCAGCCCCAGCATTTT.